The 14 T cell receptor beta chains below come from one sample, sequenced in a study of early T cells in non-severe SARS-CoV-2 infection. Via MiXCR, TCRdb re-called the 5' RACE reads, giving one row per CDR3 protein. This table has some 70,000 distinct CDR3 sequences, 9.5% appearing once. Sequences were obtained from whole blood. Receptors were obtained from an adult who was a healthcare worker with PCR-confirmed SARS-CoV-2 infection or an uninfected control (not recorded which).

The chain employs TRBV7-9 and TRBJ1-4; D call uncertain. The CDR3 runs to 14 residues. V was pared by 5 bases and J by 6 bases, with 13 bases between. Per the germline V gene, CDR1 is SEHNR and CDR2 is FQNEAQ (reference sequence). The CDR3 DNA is TGTGCCAGCAGCCCGGGTGAGGAGCATGAAAAACTGTTTTTT. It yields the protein CASSPGEEHEKLFF. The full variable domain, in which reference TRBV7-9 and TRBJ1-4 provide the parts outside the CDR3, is DTGVSQNPRHKITKRGQNVTFRCDPISEHNRLYWYRQTLGQGPEFLTYFQNEAQLEKSRLLSDRFSAERPKGSFSTLEIQRTEQGDSAMYLCASSPGEEHEKLFFGSGTQLSVL.

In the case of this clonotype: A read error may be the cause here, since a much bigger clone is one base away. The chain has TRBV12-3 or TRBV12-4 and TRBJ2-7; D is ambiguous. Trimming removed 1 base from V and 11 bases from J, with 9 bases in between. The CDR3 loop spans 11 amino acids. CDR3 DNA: TGTGCCAGCAGTTTAGGCGGCTCGGAGTACTTC. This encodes CASSLGGSEYF.

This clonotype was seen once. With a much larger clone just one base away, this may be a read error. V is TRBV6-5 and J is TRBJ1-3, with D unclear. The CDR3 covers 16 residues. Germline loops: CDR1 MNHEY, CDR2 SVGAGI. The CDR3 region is CTSSYEVSESENTIYF. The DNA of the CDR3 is TGTACCAGCAGTTACGAGGTTTCGGAGTCCGAAAACACCATATATTTT.

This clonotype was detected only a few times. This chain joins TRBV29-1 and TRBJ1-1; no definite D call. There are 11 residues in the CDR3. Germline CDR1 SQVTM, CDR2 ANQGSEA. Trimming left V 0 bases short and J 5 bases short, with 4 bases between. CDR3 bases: TGCAGCGTTGAAGAGGGAACTGAAGCTTTCTTT. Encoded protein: CSVEEGTEAFF.

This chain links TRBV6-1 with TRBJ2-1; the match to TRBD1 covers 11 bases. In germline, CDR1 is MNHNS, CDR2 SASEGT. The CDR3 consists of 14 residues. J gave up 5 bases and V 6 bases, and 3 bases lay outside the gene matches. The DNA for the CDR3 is TGTGCCAGCAGACCGGGACAGGGGGACAATGAGCAGTTCTTC. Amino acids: CASRPGQGDNEQFF.

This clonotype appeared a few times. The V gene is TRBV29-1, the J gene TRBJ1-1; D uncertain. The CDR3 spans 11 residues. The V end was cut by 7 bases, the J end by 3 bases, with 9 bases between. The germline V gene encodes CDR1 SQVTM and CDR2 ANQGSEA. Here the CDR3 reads CSGHRDTEAFF. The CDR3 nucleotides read TGCAGCGGCCACAGAGACACTGAAGCTTTCTTT. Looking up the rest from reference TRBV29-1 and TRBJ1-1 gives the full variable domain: SAVISQKPSRDICQRGTSLTIQCQVDSQVTMMFWYRQQPGQSLTLIATANQGSEATYESGFVIDKFPISRPNLTFSTLTVSNMSPEDSSIYLCSGHRDTEAFFGQGTRLTVV.

CDR3 DNA: TGTGCCAGCAGCTTAACCGGGAGCGGGGGGACAGATACGCAGTATTTT. Residues: CASSLTGSGGTDTQYF. The chain carries TRBV7-2 and TRBJ2-3, with 9 bases fitting TRBD2. There are 16 residues in the CDR3. Germline CDR1 and CDR2: SGHTA and FQGNSA. The V and J ends lost 2 bases and 3 bases, in that order; junction bases with no gene match: 6.

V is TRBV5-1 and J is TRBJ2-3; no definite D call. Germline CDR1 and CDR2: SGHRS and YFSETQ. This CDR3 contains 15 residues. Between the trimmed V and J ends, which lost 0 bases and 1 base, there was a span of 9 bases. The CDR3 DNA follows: TGCGCCAGCAGCTTGGGACTGGTTGGCACAGATACGCAGTATTTT. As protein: CASSLGLVGTDTQYF.

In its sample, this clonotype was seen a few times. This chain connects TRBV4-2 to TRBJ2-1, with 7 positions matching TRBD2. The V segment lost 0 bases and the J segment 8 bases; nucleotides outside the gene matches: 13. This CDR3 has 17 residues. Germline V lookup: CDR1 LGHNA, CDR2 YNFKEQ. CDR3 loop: CASSQERGGTTPHEQFF. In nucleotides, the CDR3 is TGTGCCAGCAGCCAAGAACGGGGCGGGACTACGCCCCATGAGCAGTTCTTC.

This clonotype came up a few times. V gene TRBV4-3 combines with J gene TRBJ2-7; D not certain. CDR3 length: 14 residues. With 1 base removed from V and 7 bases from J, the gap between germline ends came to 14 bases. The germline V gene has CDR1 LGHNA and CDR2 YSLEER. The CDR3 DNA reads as TGCGCCAGCAGCCAAGTCGCGACAAATCGGGAGCAGTACTTC. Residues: CASSQVATNREQYF.

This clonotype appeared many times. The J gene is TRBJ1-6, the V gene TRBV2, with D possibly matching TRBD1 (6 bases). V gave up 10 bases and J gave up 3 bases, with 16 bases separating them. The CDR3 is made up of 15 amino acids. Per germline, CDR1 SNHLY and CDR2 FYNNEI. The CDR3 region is CAIIIGQLYNSPLHF. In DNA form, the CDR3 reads TGTGCCATCATTATTGGACAGCTCTATAATTCACCCCTCCACTTT.

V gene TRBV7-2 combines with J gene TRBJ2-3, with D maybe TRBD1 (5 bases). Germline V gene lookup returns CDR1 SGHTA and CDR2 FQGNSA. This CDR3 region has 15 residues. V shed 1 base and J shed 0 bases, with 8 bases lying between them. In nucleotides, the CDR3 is TGTGCCAGCAGCTTAGGAGACAGAAGCACAGATACGCAGTATTTT. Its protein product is CASSLGDRSTDTQYF.

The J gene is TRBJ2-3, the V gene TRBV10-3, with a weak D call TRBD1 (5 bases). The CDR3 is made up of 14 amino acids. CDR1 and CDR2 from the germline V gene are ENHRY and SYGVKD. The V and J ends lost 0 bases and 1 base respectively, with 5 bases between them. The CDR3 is CAISESGGTDTQYF. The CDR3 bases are TGTGCCATCAGTGAGTCAGGGGGCACAGATACGCAGTATTTT.

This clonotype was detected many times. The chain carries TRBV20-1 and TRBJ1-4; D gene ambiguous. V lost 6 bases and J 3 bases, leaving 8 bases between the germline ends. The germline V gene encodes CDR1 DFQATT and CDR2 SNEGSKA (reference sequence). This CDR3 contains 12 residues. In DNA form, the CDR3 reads TGCAGTGCCCCCGCAGCTAATGAAAAACTGTTTTTT. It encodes CSAPAANEKLFF.